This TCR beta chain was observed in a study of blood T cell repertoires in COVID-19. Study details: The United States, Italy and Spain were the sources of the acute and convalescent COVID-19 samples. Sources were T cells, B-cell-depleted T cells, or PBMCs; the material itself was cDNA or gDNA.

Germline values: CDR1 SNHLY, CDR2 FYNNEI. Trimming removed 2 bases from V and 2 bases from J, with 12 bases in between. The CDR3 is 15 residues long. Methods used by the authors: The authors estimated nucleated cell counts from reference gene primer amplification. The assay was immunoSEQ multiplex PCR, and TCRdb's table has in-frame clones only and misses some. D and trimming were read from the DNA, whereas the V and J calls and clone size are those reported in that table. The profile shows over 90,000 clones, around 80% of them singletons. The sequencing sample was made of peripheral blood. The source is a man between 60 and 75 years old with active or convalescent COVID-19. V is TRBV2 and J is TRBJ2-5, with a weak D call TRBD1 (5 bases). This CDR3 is CASSERQKQQETQYF. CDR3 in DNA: TGTGCCAGCAGTGAAAGACAGAAACAACAAGAGACCCAGTACTTC.